One and the same sample provided the 4 T cell receptor beta chains below, sequenced in a study of blood T cell repertoires in COVID-19. TCRdb's table, derived via immunoSEQ multiplex PCR, lists solely in-frame clones and lacks some. The sample lists around 300,000 clones; roughly 85% were seen once. Sample: peripheral blood. All receptors derive from a woman under 40 with active or convalescent COVID-19.

This chain uses TRBV7-9 with TRBJ2-1, with 7 bases that match TRBD2. Trimming cost V 5 bases and J 2 bases; bases outside gene matches: 9. CDR3 length equals 16 residues. Looked up from germline, CDR1 is SEHNR and CDR2 is FQNEAQ (reference sequence). For the CDR3, the DNA is TGTGCCAGCAGCAATATCCCGCTAGCGGCCTACAATGAGCAGTTCTTC. Its protein is CASSNIPLAAYNEQFF.

The V and J genes are TRBV28 and TRBJ1-1, with 9 bases aligning to TRBD1. In germline, CDR1 is MDHEN, CDR2 SYDVKM. V shed 4 bases, J shed 8 bases, and the junction held 2 bases outside the gene matches. This CDR3 region has 12 residues. The CDR3 region is CASSSQGAEAFF. CDR3 nucleotide sequence: TGTGCCAGCAGTTCACAGGGGGCGGAAGCTTTCTTT.

This sequence joins TRBV30 and TRBJ1-4, with 7 bases lining up with TRBD1. The germline gives CDR1 GTSNPN, CDR2 SVGIG (reference sequence). CDR3 length: 15 residues. Unmatched junction bases numbered 12, after V lost 3 bases and J lost 8 bases. CDR3 DNA sequence: TGTGCCTGGAGCGCAGACAGGGCGGGAGGGGAAAAACTGTTTTTT. The encoded protein is CAWSADRAGGEKLFF.

The rearrangement links TRBV6-5 to TRBJ1-1; no clear D gene. Germline V lookup: CDR1 MNHEY, CDR2 SVGAGI. V was clipped by 7 bases and J by 1 base, with 10 bases between them. The CDR3 runs 13 residues. CDR3 sequence: CASKREGNTEAFF. CDR3 in DNA: TGTGCCAGCAAACGGGAGGGGAACACTGAAGCTTTCTTT.